This T cell receptor beta chain was sequenced in a study of CD8 T cells in Susac syndrome. The CDR3 is 12 residues long. Germline CDR1 SGDLS, CDR2 YYNGEE. Between the trimmed V and J ends, which lost 3 bases and 6 bases, there was a span of 9 bases. Random hexamers were used to reverse transcribe the RNA input (0.5 to 1 ug). The TCR beta CDR3 was amplified by immunoSEQ multiplex PCR across 54 Vbeta, 13 Jbeta. In TCRdb, the immunoSEQ multiplex PCR reads were re-called with MiXCR into one record per CDR3 protein. The sample yields about 180,000 distinct CDR3 sequences, about 95% seen once. TCR beta sequences were obtained from blood CD8+ and CD4+ T cells. Treatment-naive patients with stable or active relapsing-remitting disease served as multiple sclerosis controls. Purification of the CD8+ and CD4+ T cells relied on negative isolation, and TEMRA cells underwent FACS enrichment.

The sequence came from a human donor with multiple sclerosis. The rearrangement uses TRBV9 and TRBJ1-1, with no clear D. Sequencing input: CD8+ T cells from PBMCs. Written as DNA, the CDR3 is TGTGCCAGCAGCGATTCGACACCTGAAGCTTTCTTT. This gives the protein CASSDSTPEAFF.